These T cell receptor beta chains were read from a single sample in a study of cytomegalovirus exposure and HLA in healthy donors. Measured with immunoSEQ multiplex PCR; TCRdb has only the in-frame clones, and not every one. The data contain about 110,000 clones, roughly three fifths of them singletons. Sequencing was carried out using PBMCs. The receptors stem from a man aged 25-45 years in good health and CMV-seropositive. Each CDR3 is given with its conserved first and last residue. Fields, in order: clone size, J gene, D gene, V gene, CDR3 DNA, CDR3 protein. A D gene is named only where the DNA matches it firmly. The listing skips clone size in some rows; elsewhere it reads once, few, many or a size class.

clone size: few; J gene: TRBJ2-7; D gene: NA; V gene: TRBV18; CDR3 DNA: TGTGCCAGCTCACCGAGGAACAGGCCCTACGAGCAGTACTTC; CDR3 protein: CASSPRNRPYEQYF
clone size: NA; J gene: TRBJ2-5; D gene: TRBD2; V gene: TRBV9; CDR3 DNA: TGTGCCAGCAGCCTGGACGGGGGGGCCATAGAGACCCAGTACTTC; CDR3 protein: CASSLDGGAIETQYF
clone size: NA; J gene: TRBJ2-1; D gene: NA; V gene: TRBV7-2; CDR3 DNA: TGTGCCAGCAGCTTAGCCACAACTAGGACTGAGCAGTTCTTC; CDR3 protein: CASSLATTRTEQFF
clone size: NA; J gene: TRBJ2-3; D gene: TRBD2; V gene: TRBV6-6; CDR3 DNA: TGTGCCTCCGGGGGGGGAAGCACAGATACGCAGTATTTT; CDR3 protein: CASGGGSTDTQYF
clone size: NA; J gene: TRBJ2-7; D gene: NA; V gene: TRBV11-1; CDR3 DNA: TGTGCCAGCAGCTCCCAACTAGACGAGCAGTACTTC; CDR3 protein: CASSSQLDEQYF
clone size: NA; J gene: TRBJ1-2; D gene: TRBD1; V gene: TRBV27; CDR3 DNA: TGTGCCAGCAGTGTCAACAGGGGGGTAGAGGGCTACACCTTC; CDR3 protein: CASSVNRGVEGYTF
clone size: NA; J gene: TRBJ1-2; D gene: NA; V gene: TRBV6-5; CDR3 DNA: TGTGCCAGCAGTCAGGGGTCCGACTATGGCTACACCTTC; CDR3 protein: CASSQGSDYGYTF
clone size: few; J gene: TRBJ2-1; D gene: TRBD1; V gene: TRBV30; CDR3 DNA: TGTGCCTGGAGTAGGGACAGGGGTCGGGACCCCAGATTCTTC; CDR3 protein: CAWSRDRGRDPRFF
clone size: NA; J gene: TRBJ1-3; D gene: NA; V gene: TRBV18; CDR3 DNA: TGTGCCAGCTCACCATATTCTGGAAACACCATATATTTT; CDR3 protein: CASSPYSGNTIYF
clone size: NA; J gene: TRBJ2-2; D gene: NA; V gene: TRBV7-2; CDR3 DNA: TGTGCCAGCAGCTTACTGGCACCCTCCGGGGAGCTGTTTTTT; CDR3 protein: CASSLLAPSGELFF
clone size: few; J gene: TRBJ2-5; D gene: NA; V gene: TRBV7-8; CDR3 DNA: TGTGCCAGCAGCTTAGCGCTAGCCCGTGACCAGTACTTC; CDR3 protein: CASSLALARDQYF
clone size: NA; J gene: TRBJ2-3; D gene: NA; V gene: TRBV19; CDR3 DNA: TGTGCCAGTAGCAGGGGGGTCGCAGATACGCAGTATTTT; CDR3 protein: CASSRGVADTQYF
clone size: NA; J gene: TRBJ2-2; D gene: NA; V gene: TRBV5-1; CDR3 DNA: TGCGCCAGCAGTCGCGGGGGCCAGAACACCGGGGAGCTGTTTTTT; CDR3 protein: CASSRGGQNTGELFF
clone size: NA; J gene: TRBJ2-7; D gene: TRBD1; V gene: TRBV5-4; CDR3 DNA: TGTGCCAGCAGCTTGGTGGCAGGGGGAACCCTCTCCTACGAGCAGTACTTC; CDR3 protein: CASSLVAGGTLSYEQYF
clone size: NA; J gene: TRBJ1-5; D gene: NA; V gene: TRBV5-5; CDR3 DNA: TGTGCCAGCAGCGAAGGGGTTACTAGCAATCAGCCCCAGCATTTT; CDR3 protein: CASSEGVTSNQPQHF
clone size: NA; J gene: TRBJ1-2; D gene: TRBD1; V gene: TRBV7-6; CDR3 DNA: TGTGCCAGCAGCTTAGCAACAGGGGGCTATGGCTACACCTTC; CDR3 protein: CASSLATGGYGYTF
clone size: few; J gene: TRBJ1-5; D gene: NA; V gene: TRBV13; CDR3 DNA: TGTGCCAGCAGCTTAGGTCTCGTTACAGATTTAGATCAGCCCCAGCATTTT; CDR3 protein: CASSLGLVTDLDQPQHF
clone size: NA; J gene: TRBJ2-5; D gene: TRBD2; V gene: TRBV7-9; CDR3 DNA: TGTGCCAGCAGCGCTGGACTAGCGGGGGCCCAGGTAGCTGAGACCCAGTACTTC; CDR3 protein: CASSAGLAGAQVAETQYF
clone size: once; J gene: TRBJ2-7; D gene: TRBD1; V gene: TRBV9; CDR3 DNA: TGTGCCAGCAGCGCCCTCGGGGGGACAGGGCTCTCCGAGCAGTACTTC; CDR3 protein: CASSALGGTGLSEQYF